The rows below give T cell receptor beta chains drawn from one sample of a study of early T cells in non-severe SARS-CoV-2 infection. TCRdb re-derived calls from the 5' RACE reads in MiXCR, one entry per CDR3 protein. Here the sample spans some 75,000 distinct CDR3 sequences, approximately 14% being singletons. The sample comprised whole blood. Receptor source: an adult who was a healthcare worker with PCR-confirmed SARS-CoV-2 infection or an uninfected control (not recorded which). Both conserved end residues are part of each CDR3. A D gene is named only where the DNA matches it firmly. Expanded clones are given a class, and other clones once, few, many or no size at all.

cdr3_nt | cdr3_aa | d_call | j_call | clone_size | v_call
TGTGCCAGCAGTGACCGGACTCTAATCTCCTACGAGCAGTACTTC | CASSDRTLISYEQYF | NA | TRBJ2-7 | few | TRBV6-4
TGTGCCAGCAGCGTAGGGACGGGGGCCTACGAGCAGTACTTC | CASSVGTGAYEQYF | NA | TRBJ2-7 | many | TRBV9
TGTGCCAGCAGCCCCCCGCGGCTGGGAGCGGCCTCAGATACGCAGTATTTT | CASSPPRLGAASDTQYF | NA | TRBJ2-3 | NA | TRBV7-9
TGCGCCAGCAGCTTGGTAGCCGGAACCCGTGAGCAGTACTTC | CASSLVAGTREQYF | NA | TRBJ2-7 | NA | TRBV5-1
TGTGCCTGGATATTTCGGGACAGGGGATTTAACTATGGCTACACCTTC | CAWIFRDRGFNYGYTF | TRBD1 | TRBJ1-2 | many | TRBV30
TGTGCCAGCAGCTTACTCTTGGGCGACAATGAGCAGTTCTTC | CASSLLLGDNEQFF | NA | TRBJ2-1 | NA | TRBV7-8
TGTGCCAGCAGCCGGACAGGGACTATTTGGGGCTACACCTTC | CASSRTGTIWGYTF | TRBD1 | TRBJ1-2 | few | TRBV5-5
TGTGCCAGCGGGATGGACCCCACCTACGAGCAGTACTTC | CASGMDPTYEQYF | NA | TRBJ2-7 | many | TRBV7-6
TGCGCCAGCTGTGTAGGTGGAGGGTACACTGAAGCTTTCTTT | CASCVGGGYTEAFF | NA | TRBJ1-1 | NA | TRBV5-1
TGTGCCAGCAGTTCGGGGACGTCTAACTATGGCTACACCTTC | CASSSGTSNYGYTF | NA | TRBJ1-2 | many | TRBV12-3/TRBV12-4
TGCGCCAGCAGCTTGGGGTCAGGGGGGAACACTGAAGCTTTCTTT | CASSLGSGGNTEAFF | TRBD1 | TRBJ1-1 | many | TRBV5-1
TGTGCCAGCAGAACACAGGGAGGGGGTGAAAAACTGTTTTTT | CASRTQGGGEKLFF | NA | TRBJ1-4 | many | TRBV27
TGTGCCAGCAGCTTAGAGGTTATAGCGGGGGGCTACAATGAGCAGTTCTTC | CASSLEVIAGGYNEQFF | TRBD2 | TRBJ2-1 | many | TRBV11-2
TGTGCCAGCAGCTCTCGACTAGCGGGGGGTGTAATCTCAGATACGCAGTATTTT | CASSSRLAGGVISDTQYF | TRBD2 | TRBJ2-3 | NA | TRBV7-6
TGTGCCAGCAGGGGACTTGGGGAAGGCATTCAGTACTTC | CASRGLGEGIQYF | NA | TRBJ2-4 | many | TRBV7-6
TGTGCCAGCAGCCCTAGCGCCACTCAAGAGACCCAGTACTTC | CASSPSATQETQYF | NA | TRBJ2-5 | NA | TRBV28
TGTGCCAGCAGCGTCACCGGGACAGGGCCTTACAATGAGCAGTTCTTC | CASSVTGTGPYNEQFF | TRBD1 | TRBJ2-1 | NA | TRBV9
TGTGCCACCAGCAGAGATCCCCTAGCGGGGGGGGTAGATACGCAGTATTTT | CATSRDPLAGGVDTQYF | TRBD2 | TRBJ2-3 | many | TRBV15
TGCGCCAGCAGCTTGCGAACGGCAGGGGCCGAGAATGAAAAACTGTTTTTT | CASSLRTAGAENEKLFF | NA | TRBJ1-4 | NA | TRBV5-1
TGTGCCAGCACCCCGGGGACAAACCAAGAGACCCAGTACTTC | CASTPGTNQETQYF | NA | TRBJ2-5 | few | TRBV7-6
TGTGCCAGCAGTTACTCGGGGCTCGGGGGAGGAGGTCCAACTAATGAAAAACTGTTTTTT | CASSYSGLGGGGPTNEKLFF | NA | TRBJ1-4 | NA | TRBV6-5
TGTGCCAGCAGTTCCAGCCCTAGCGGCCAAGAGACCCAGTACTTC | CASSSSPSGQETQYF | TRBD2 | TRBJ2-5 | many | TRBV6-5
TGTGCCAGCAGCTTATCGGGAGGCGCTGAAGCTTTCTTT | CASSLSGGAEAFF | NA | TRBJ1-1 | NA | TRBV7-3
TGTGCCAGCAGCTACCGGGCCCGGACTAGCAATCAGCCCCAGCATTTT | CASSYRARTSNQPQHF | NA | TRBJ1-5 | NA | TRBV7-8
TGCGCCAGCAGCAAGGGGCGCTACGAGCAGTACTTC | CASSKGRYEQYF | NA | TRBJ2-7 | many | TRBV23-1
TGCAGTGCAGAGGGACAGGGGGGAGGCTACACCTTC | CSAEGQGGGYTF | TRBD1 | TRBJ1-2 | many | TRBV20-1
TGTGCCAGCAGCTACACTAGCGGGGATAGGGATGAGCAGTTCTTC | CASSYTSGDRDEQFF | TRBD2 | TRBJ2-1 | many | TRBV2
TGTGCCAGCAGTTTCCGGGACAGGGAGGGTGAGCAGTTCTTC | CASSFRDREGEQFF | TRBD1 | TRBJ2-1 | few | TRBV12-3/TRBV12-4
TGTGCCAGCAGCCCGGGACAGGGCTTAGAGGTGGCTTTCTTT | CASSPGQGLEVAFF | TRBD1 | TRBJ1-1 | many | TRBV5-4
TGCAGTGCTCTAGGGGGGGGAGGCACTGAAGCTTTCTTT | CSALGGGGTEAFF | NA | TRBJ1-1 | few | TRBV20-1
TGTGCCAGCCAAGAAGGAGTCGACACAGATACGCAGTATTTT | CASQEGVDTDTQYF | NA | TRBJ2-3 | many | TRBV6-1
TGTGCTAGTGCCCCGACAGGGGGCGGAGAAAAACTGTTTTTT | CASAPTGGGEKLFF | TRBD1 | TRBJ1-4 | NA | TRBV12-5
TGTGCCAGCAGGTATCTAGCGGGGGGGCCGGCTGAGCAGTTCTTC | CASRYLAGGPAEQFF | TRBD2 | TRBJ2-1 | few | TRBV2
TGCAGTGCTACCCTGACAGGGGAAGGAGAGACCCAGTACTTC | CSATLTGEGETQYF | TRBD1 | TRBJ2-5 | many | TRBV20-1
TGTGCCAGCAGCTTAGTCGAGGGGAGGCCACCAGAGGGGACCCAGTACTTC | CASSLVEGRPPEGTQYF | NA | TRBJ2-5 | NA | TRBV7-2
TGTGCCAGCAGTGATTACGGGGGCGTTGGGGTTATGAACACTGAAGCTTTCTTT | CASSDYGGVGVMNTEAFF | NA | TRBJ1-1 | NA | TRBV6-1
TGTGCCAGTAGGCGATCCAATAGCGGGGGGACAAACACCGGGGAGCTGTTTTTT | CASRRSNSGGTNTGELFF | TRBD2 | TRBJ2-2 | NA | TRBV19
TGTGCCAGCAGTTACTCCATCCAGGCTAAGTACCAAGAGACCCAGTACTTC | CASSYSIQAKYQETQYF | NA | TRBJ2-5 | NA | TRBV6-2/TRBV6-3
TGCAGTGCTAGTAACCGGGGCCGGACGAATTCACCCCTCCACTTT | CSASNRGRTNSPLHF | NA | TRBJ1-6 | many | TRBV20-1
TGTGCCAGCAGGAGCGGGGGGCTCAACAATGAGCAGTTCTTC | CASRSGGLNNEQFF | TRBD2 | TRBJ2-1 | many | TRBV2
TGTGCCAGCAGCGCCCAGACACTACCCTATGGCTACACCTTC | CASSAQTLPYGYTF | NA | TRBJ1-2 | NA | TRBV9
TGTGCCAGCAGCCAATTTCATGGGGCGAATGGCTACACCTTC | CASSQFHGANGYTF | NA | TRBJ1-2 | many | TRBV3-1
TGTGCCAGCAGGGACAGGCCGAGAGGCTACACCTTC | CASRDRPRGYTF | TRBD1 | TRBJ1-2 | medium-sized | TRBV6-1
TGTGCCAGCAGCTTACTGGGATTAGAAGCTTTCTTT | CASSLLGLEAFF | NA | TRBJ1-1 | NA | TRBV7-9
TGTGCCAGCAGCCAAATGATAGCGGGGGGAGAGTACGAGCAGTACTTC | CASSQMIAGGEYEQYF | TRBD2 | TRBJ2-7 | many | TRBV14
TGCAGTGCGCCCGCGGGGACAGCTCGAAATGAGCAGTTCTTC | CSAPAGTARNEQFF | NA | TRBJ2-1 | few | TRBV20-1
TGTGCCAGTAGTATGCGGGGGGACAATAATGAAAAACTGTTTTTT | CASSMRGDNNEKLFF | NA | TRBJ1-4 | NA | TRBV19
TGTGCCAGCAGCTTAGCTAGCTCCGGGGAGCTGTTTTTT | CASSLASSGELFF | NA | TRBJ2-2 | few | TRBV7-2
TGTGCCAGCAGTGATCGAGGCCAGGGGGCACCCTCTGGGGCCAACGTCCTGACTTTC | CASSDRGQGAPSGANVLTF | TRBD1 | TRBJ2-6 | few | TRBV2